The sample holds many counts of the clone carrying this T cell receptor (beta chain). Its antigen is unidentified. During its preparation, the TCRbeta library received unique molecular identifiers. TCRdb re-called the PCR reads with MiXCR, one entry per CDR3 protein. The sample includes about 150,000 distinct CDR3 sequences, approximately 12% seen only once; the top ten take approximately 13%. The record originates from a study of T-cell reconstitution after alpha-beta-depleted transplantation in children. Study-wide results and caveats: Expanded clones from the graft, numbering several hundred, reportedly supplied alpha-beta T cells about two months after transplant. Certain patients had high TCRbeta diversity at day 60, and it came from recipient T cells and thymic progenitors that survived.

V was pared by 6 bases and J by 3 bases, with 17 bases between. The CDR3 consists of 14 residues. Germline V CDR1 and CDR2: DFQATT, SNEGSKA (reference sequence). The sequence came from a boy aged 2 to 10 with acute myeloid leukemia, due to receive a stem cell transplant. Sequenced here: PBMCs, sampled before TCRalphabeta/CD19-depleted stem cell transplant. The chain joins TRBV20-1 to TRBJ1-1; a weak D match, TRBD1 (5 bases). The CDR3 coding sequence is TGCAGTGCCAGACGGGGCGCGCAGTACACTGAAGCTTTCTTT. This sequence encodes CSARRGAQYTEAFF.